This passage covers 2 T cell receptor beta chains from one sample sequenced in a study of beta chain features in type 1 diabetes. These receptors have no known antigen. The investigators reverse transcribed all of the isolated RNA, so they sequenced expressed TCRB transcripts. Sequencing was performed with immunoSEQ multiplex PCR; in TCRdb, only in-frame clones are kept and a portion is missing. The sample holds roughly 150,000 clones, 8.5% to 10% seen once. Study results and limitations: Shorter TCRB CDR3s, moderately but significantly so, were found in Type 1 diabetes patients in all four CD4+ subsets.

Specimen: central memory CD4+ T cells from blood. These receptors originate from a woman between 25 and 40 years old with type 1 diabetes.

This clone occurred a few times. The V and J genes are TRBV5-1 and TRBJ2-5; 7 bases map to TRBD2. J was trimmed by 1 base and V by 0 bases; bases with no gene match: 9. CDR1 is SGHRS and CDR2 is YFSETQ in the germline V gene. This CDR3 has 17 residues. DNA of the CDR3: TGCGCCAGCAGCTTGGGGATAGCGGGTCCTCGCCAAGAGACCCAGTACTTC. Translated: CASSLGIAGPRQETQYF.

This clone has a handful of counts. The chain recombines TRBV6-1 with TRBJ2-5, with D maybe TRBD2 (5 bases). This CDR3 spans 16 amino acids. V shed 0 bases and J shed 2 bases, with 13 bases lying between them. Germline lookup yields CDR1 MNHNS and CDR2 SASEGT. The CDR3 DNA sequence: TGTGCCAGCAGTGAAGCGCTTCTCAGCGGTCAAGAGACCCAGTACTTC. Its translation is CASSEALLSGQETQYF.